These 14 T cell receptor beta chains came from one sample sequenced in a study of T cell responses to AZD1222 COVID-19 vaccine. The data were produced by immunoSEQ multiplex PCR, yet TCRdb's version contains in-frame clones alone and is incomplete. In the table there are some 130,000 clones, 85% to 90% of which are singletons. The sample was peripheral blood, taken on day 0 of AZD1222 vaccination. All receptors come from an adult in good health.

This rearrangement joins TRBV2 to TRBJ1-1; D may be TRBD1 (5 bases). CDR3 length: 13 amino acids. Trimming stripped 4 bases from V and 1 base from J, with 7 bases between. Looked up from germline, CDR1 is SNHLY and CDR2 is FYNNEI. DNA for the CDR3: TGTGCCAGCAGTGGGGACTGGAACACTGAAGCTTTCTTT. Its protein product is CASSGDWNTEAFF.

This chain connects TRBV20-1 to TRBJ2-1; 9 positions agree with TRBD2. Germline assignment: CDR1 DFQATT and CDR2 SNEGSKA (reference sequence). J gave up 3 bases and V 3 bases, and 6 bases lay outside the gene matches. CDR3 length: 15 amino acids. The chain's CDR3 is CSASYAREGYNEQFF. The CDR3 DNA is TGCAGTGCTAGTTATGCGCGGGAGGGCTACAATGAGCAGTTCTTC.

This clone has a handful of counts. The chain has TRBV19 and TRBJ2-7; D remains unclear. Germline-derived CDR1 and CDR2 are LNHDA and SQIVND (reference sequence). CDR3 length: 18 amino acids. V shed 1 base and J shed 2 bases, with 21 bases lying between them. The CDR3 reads CASSIVGLTRTLTYEQYF. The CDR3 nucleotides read TGTGCCAGTAGTATAGTCGGGCTTACGCGGACCCTCACCTACGAGCAGTACTTC. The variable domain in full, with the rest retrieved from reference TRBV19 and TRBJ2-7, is DGGITQSPKYLFRKEGQNVTLSCEQNLNHDAMYWYRQDPGQGLRLIYYSQIVNDFQKGDIAEGYSVSREKKESFPLTVTSAQKNPTAFYLCASSIVGLTRTLTYEQYFGPGTRLTVT.

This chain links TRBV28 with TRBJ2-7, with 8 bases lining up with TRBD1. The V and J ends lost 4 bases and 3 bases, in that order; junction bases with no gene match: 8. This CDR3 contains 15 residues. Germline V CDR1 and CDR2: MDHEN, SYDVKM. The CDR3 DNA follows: TGTGCCAGCAGTTCGGGACAGGCGGGACGCTACGAGCAGTACTTC. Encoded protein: CASSSGQAGRYEQYF.

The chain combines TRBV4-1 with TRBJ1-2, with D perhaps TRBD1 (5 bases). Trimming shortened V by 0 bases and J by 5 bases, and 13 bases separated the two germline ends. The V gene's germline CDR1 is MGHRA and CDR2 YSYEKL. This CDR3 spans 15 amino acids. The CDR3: CASSQDQGGAYGYTF. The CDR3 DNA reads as TGCGCCAGCAGCCAAGACCAGGGTGGGGCATATGGCTACACCTTC.

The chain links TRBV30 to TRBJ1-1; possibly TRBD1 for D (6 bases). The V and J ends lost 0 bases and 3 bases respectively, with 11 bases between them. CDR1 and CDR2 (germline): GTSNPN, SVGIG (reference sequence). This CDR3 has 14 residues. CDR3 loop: CAWSVIRGYTEAFF. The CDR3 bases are TGTGCCTGGAGTGTAATAAGGGGGTACACTGAAGCTTTCTTT.

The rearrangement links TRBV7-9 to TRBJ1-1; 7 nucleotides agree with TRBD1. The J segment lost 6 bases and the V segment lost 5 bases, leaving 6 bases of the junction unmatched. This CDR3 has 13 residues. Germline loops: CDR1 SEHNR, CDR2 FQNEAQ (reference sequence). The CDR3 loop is CASSPRDSPEAFF. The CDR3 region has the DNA TGTGCCAGCAGCCCCAGGGACAGCCCTGAAGCTTTCTTT.

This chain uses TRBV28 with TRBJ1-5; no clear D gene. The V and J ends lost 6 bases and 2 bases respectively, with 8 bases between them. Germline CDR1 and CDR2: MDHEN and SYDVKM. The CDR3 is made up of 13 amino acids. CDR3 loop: CASSEVGNQPQHF. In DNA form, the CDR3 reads TGTGCCAGCAGCGAAGTAGGCAATCAGCCCCAGCATTTT.

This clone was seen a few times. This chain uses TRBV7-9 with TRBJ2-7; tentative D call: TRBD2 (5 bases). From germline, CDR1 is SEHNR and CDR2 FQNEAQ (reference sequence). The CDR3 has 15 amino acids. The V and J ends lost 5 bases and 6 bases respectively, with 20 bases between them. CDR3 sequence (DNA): TGTGCCAGCAGCGCAGTATCGACTTTTGCGGGCGAGCAGTACTTC. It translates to CASSAVSTFAGEQYF.

This CDR3 is CASSSTGRDSPLHF. In DNA form, the CDR3 reads TGTGCCAGCAGCTCCACCGGCCGGGATTCACCCCTCCACTTT. This chain joins TRBV7-9 and TRBJ1-6, with no clear D. The CDR3 contains 14 residues. V gave up 4 bases and J gave up 8 bases, with 12 bases separating them. CDR1 is SEHNR, CDR2 FQNEAQ, per germline (reference sequence).

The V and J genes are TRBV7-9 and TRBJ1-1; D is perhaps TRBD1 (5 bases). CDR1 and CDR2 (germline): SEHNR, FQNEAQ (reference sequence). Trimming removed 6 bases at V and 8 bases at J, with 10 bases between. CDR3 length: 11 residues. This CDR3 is CASRPGGEAFF. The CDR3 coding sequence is TGTGCCAGCAGGCCGGGGGGAGAAGCTTTCTTT.

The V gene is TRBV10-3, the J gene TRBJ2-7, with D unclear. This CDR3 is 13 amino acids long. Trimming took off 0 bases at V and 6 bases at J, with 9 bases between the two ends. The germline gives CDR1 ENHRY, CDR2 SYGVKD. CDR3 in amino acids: CAISESGGVEQYF. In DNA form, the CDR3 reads TGTGCCATCAGTGAGTCAGGTGGGGTCGAGCAGTACTTC.

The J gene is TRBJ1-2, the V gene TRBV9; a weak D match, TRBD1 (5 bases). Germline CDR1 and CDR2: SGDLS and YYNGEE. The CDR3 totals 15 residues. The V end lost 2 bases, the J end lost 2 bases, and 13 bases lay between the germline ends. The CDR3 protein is CASSVQHGGNYGYTF. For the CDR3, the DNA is TGTGCCAGCAGCGTGCAGCATGGGGGAAACTATGGCTACACCTTC.

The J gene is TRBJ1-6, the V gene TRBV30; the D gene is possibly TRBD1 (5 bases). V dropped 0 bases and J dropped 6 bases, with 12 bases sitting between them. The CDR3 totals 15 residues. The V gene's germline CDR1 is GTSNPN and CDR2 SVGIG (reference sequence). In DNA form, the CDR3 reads TGTGCCTGGAGTGTACTGGGGCAGATTAATTCACCCCTCCACTTT. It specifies CAWSVLGQINSPLHF.